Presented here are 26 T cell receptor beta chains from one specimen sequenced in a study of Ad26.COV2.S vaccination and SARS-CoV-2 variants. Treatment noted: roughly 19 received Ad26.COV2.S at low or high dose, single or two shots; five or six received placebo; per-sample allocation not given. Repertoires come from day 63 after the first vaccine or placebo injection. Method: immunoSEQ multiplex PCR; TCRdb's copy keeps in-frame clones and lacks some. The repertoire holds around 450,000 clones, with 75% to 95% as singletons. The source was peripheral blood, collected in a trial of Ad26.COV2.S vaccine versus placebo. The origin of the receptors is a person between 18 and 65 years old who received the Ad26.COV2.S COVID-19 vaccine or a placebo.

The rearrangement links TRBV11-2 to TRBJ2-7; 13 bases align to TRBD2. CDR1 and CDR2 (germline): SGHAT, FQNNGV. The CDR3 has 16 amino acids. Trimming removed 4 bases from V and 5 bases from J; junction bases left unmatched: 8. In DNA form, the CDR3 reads TGTGCCAGCAGCTCTTATATCGGACTAGCGGGAGACGAGCAGTACTTC. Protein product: CASSSYIGLAGDEQYF.

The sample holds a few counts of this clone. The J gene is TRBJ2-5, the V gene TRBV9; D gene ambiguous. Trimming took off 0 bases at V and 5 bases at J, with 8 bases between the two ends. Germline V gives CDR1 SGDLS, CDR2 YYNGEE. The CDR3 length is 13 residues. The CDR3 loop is CASSVGVWETQYF. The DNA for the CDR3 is TGTGCCAGCAGCGTAGGAGTCTGGGAGACCCAGTACTTC.

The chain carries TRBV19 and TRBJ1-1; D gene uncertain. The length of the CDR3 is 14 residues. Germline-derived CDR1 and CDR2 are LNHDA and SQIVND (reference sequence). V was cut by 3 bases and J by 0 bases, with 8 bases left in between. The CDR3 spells CASSMNALNTEAFF. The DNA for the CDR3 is TGTGCCAGTAGTATGAATGCGTTGAACACTGAAGCTTTCTTT.

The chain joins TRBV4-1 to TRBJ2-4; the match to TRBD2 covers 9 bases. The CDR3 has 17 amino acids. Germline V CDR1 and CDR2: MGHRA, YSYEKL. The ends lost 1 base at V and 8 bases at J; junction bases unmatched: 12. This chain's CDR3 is CASSQGYGGSGSDIQYF. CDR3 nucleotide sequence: TGCGCCAGCAGCCAAGGATATGGCGGTAGCGGGAGCGACATTCAGTACTTC.

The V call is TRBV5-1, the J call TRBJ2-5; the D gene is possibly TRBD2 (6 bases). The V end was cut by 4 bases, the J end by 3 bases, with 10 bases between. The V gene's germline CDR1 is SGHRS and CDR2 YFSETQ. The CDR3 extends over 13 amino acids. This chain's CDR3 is CASSRGTEETQYF. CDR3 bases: TGCGCCAGCAGCCGGGGGACTGAAGAGACCCAGTACTTC.

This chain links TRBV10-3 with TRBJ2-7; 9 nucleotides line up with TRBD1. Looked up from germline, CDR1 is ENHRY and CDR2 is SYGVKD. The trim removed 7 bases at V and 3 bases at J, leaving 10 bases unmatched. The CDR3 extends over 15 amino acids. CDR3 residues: CAIKAGTGNFYEQYF. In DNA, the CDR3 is TGTGCCATCAAGGCCGGGACAGGGAACTTCTACGAGCAGTACTTC.

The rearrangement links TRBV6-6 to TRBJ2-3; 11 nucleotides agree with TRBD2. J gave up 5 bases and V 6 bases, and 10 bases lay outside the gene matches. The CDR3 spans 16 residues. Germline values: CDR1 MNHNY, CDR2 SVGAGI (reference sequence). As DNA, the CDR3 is TGTGCCAGCAGCCGATTTAGCGGGAGGGGAGGAGATACGCAGTATTTT. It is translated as CASSRFSGRGGDTQYF.

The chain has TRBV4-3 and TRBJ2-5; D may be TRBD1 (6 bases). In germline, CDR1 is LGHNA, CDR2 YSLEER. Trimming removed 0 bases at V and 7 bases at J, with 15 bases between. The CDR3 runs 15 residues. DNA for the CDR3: TGCGCCAGCAGCCAAGATGTCAGGGGCAGCGGGACCCAGTACTTC. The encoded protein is CASSQDVRGSGTQYF.

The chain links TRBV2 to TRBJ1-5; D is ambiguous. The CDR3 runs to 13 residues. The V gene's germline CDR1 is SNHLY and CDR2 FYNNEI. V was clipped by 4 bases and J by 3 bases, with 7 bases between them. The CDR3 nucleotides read TGTGCCAGCAGTGGACATCCCAATCAGCCCCAGCATTTT. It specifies CASSGHPNQPQHF.

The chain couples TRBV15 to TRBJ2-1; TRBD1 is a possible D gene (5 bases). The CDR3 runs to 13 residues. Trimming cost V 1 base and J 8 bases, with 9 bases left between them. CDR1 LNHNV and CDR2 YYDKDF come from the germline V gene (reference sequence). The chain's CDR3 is CATSRAGLHEQFF. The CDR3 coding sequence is TGTGCCACCAGCAGAGCAGGGCTGCATGAGCAGTTCTTC.

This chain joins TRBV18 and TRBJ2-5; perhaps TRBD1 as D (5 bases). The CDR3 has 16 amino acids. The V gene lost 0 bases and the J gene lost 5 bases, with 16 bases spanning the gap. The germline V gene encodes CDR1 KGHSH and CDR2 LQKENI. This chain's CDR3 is CASSPPYTPPGETQYF. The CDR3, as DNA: TGTGCCAGCTCACCACCGTACACACCCCCAGGGGAGACCCAGTACTTC.

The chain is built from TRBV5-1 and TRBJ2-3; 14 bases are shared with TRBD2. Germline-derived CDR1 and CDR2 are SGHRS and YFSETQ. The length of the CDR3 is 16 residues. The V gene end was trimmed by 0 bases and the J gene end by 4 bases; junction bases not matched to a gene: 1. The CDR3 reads CASSLEGLAGADTQYF. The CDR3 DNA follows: TGCGCCAGCAGCTTGGAGGGACTAGCGGGAGCAGATACGCAGTATTTT.

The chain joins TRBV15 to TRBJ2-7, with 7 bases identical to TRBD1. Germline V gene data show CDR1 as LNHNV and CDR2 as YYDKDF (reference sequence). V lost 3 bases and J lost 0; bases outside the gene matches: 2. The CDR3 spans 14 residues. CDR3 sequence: CATSRTGTSYEQYF. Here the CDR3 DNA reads TGTGCCACCAGCAGGACAGGGACCTCCTACGAGCAGTACTTC.

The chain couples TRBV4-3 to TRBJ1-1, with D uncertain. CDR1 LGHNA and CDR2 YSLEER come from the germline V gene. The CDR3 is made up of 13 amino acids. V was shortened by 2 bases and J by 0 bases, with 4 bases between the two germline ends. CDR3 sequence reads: CASSQKVNTEAFF. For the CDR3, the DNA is TGCGCCAGCAGCCAAAAAGTGAACACTGAAGCTTTCTTT.

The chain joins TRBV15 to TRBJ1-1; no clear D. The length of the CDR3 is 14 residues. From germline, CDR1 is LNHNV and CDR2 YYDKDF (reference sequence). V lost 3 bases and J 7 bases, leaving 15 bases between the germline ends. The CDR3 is CATSSSGGSGEAFF. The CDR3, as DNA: TGTGCCACCAGCAGTTCGGGAGGCAGTGGTGAAGCTTTCTTT.

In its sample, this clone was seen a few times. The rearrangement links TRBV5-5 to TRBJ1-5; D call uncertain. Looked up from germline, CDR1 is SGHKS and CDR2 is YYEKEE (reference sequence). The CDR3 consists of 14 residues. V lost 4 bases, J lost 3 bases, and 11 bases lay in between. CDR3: CASSLVGFNQPQHF. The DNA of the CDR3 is TGTGCCAGCAGCCTGGTGGGGTTCAATCAGCCCCAGCATTTT.

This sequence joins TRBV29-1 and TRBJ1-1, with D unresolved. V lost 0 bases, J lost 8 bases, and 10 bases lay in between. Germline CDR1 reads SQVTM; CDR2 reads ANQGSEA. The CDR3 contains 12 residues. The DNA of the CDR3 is TGCAGCGTTGAAGATAACACATTCGAAGCTTTCTTT. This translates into CSVEDNTFEAFF.

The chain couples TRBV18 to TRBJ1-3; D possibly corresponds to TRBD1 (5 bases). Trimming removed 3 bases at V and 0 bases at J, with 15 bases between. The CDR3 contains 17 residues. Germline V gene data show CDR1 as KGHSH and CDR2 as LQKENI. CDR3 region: CASSPPGRQPSGNTIYF. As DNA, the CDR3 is TGTGCCAGCTCACCCCCGGGACGACAGCCCTCTGGAAACACCATATATTTT.

The DNA of the CDR3 is TGTGCCAGCACCCCCCGGGTTCGGCGAGCCTATGAGCAGTTCTTC. It yields the protein CASTPRVRRAYEQFF. The chain combines TRBV6-2 or TRBV6-3 with TRBJ2-1, with D unclear. Trimming left V 7 bases short and J 8 bases short, with 21 bases between. The CDR3 length is 15 residues. Germline V lookup: CDR1 MNHEY, CDR2 SVGEGT.

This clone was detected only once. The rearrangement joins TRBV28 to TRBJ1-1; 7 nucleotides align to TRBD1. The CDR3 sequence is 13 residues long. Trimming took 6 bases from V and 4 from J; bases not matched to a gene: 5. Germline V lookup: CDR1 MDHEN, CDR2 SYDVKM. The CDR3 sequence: CASSRDRVTEAFF. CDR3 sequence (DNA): TGTGCCAGCAGCCGCGACAGGGTCACTGAAGCTTTCTTT.

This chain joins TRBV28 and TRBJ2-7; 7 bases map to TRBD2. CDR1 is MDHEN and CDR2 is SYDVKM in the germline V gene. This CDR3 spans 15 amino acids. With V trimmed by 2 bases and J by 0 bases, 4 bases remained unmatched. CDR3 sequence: CASSLTSETSYEQYF. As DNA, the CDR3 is TGTGCCAGCAGTTTAACTAGCGAAACCTCCTACGAGCAGTACTTC.

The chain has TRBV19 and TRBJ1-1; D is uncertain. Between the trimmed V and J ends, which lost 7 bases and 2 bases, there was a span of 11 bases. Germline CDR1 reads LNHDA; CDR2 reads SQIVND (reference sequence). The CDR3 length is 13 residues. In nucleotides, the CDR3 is TGTGCCAGTACTGAGAGATTAAACACTGAAGCTTTCTTT. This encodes CASTERLNTEAFF.

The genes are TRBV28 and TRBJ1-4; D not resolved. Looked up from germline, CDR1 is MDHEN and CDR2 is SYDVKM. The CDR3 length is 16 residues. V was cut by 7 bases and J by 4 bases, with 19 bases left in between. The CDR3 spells CASIGFHGSYNEKLFF. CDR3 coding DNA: TGTGCCAGCATCGGCTTCCACGGAAGTTATAATGAAAAACTGTTTTTT.

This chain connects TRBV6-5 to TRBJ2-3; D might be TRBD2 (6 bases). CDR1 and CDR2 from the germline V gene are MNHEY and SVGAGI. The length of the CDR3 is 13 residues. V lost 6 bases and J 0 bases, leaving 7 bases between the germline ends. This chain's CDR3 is CASRSGSTDTQYF. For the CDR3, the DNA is TGTGCCAGCAGGAGCGGGAGCACAGATACGCAGTATTTT.

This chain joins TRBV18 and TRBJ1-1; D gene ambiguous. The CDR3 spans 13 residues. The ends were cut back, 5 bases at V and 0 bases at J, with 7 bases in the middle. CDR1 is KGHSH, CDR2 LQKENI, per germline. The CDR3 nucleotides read TGTGCCAGCTCAAACAGCTTGAACACTGAAGCTTTCTTT. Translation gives CASSNSLNTEAFF.

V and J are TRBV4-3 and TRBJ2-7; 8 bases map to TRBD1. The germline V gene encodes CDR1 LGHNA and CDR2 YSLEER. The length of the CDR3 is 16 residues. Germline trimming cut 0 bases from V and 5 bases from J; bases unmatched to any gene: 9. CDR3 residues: CASSQDPGQGDNEQYF. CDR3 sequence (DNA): TGCGCCAGCAGCCAAGATCCCGGACAGGGAGACAACGAGCAGTACTTC.